This T cell receptor (beta chain) was recovered during a study of blood T cell repertoires in COVID-19. On the study more broadly: Whether acute or convalescent, the COVID-19 samples came from the United States, Italy and Spain. In each case, the material was cDNA or gDNA derived from T cells, B-cell-depleted T cells, or PBMCs.

As handled by the study authors: Using reference gene primer amplification, nucleated cell counts were estimated. Some clones are missing from TCRdb's copy, which holds only in-frame ones; the method was immunoSEQ multiplex PCR. V, J and clone size reflect that table, while D and trimming were determined from the DNA. The sample lists approximately 250,000 clones, roughly 84% occurring once. Germline assignment: CDR1 LNHDA and CDR2 SQIVND (reference sequence). CDR3 size: 16 residues. Trimming removed 7 bases at V and 9 bases at J, with 22 bases between. V and J are TRBV19 and TRBJ1-6, with D possibly TRBD1 on 5 matching bases. This receptor was taken from a woman in her forties or fifties with acute or convalescent COVID-19. Sequenced: peripheral blood. CDR3 residues: CASTVGGSQGSSPLHF. CDR3 in DNA: TGTGCCAGTACCGTGGGGGGAAGTCAAGGGAGTTCACCCCTCCACTTT.